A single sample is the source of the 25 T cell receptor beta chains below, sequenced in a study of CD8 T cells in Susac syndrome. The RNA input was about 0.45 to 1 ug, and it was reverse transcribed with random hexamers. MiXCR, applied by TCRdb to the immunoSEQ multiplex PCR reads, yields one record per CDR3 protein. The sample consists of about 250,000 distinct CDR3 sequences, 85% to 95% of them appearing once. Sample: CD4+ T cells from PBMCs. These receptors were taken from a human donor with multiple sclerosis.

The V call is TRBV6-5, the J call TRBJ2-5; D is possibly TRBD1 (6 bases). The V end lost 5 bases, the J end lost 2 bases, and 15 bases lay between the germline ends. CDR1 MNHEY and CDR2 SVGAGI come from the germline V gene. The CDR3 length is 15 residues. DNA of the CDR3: TGTGCCAGCAGTCGACCACCGACAGGACAAGAGACCCAGTACTTC. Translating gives CASSRPPTGQETQYF.

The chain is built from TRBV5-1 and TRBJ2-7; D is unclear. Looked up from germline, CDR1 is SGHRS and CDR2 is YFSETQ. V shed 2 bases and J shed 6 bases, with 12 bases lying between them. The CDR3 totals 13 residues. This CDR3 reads CASSFKSISEQYF. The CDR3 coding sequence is TGCGCCAGCAGCTTCAAGTCAATTAGCGAGCAGTACTTC.

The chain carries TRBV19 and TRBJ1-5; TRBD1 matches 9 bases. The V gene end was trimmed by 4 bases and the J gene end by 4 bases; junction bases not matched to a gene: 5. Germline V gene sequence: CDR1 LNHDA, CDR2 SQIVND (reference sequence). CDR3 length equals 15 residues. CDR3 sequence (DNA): TGTGCCAGTAGTACCCCGGGGACAGGGAATCAGCCCCAGCATTTT. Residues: CASSTPGTGNQPQHF.

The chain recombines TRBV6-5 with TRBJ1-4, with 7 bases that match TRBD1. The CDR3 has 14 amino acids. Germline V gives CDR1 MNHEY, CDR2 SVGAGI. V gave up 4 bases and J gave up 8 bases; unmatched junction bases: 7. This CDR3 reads CASSLTGRAEKLFF. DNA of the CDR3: TGTGCCAGCAGTTTGACAGGGAGGGCGGAAAAACTGTTTTTT.

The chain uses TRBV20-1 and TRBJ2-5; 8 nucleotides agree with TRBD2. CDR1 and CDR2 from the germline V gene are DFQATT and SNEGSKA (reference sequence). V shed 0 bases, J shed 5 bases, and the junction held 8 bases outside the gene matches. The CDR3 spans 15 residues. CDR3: CSARDGTRVVETQYF. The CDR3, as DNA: TGCAGTGCTAGAGACGGGACTAGAGTGGTGGAGACCCAGTACTTC.

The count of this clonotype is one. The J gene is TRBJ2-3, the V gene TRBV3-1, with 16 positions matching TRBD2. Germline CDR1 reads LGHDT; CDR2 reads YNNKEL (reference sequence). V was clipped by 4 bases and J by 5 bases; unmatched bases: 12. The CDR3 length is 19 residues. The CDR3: CASSPEPGLAGGRGDTQYF. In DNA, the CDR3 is TGTGCCAGCAGCCCAGAGCCGGGACTAGCGGGAGGGCGAGGAGATACGCAGTATTTT.

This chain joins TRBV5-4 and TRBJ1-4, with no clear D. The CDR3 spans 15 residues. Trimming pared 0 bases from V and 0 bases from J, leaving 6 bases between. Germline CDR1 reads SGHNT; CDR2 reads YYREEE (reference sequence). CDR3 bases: TGTGCCAGCAGCTTGGAACGGTCAACTAATGAAAAACTGTTTTTT. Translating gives CASSLERSTNEKLFF.

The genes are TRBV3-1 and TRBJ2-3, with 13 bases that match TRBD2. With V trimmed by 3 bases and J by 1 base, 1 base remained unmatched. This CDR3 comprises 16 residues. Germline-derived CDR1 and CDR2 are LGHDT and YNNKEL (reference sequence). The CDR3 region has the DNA TGTGCCAGCAGCCAGGGGACTAGCGGGGGCACAGATACGCAGTATTTT. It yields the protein CASSQGTSGGTDTQYF.

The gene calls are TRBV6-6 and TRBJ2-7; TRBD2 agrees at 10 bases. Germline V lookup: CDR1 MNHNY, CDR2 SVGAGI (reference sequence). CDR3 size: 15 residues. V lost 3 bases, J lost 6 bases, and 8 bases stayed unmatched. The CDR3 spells CASSYGGTSDIEQYV. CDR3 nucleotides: TGTGCCAGCAGTTATGGCGGGACTAGCGATATCGAGCAGTACGTC.

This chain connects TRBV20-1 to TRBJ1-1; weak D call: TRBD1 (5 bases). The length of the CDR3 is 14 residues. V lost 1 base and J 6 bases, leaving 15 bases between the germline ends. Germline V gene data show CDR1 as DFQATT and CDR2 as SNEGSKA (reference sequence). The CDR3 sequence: CSARALRGEAEAFF. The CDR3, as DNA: TGCAGTGCTAGAGCCTTAAGGGGTGAGGCTGAAGCTTTCTTT.

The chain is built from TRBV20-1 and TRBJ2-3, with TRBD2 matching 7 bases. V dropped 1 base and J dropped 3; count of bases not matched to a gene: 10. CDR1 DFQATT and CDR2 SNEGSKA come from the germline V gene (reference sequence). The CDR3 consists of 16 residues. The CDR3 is CSARGQGGSGTDTQYF. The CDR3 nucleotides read TGCAGTGCTAGAGGACAAGGCGGGAGTGGGACAGATACGCAGTATTTT.

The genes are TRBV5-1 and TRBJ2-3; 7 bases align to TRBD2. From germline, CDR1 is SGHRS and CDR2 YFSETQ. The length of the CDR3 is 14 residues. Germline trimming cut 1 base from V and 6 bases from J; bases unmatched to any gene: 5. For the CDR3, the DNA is TGCGCCAGCAGCTTGACAGCGGGATCCGATACGCAGTATTTT. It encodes CASSLTAGSDTQYF.

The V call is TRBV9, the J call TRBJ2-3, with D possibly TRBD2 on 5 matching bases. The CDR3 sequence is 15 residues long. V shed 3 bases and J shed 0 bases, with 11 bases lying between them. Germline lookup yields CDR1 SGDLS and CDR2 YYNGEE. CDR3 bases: TGTGCCAGCAGCGGCCGGGGAACTAGCACAGATACGCAGTATTTT. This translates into CASSGRGTSTDTQYF.

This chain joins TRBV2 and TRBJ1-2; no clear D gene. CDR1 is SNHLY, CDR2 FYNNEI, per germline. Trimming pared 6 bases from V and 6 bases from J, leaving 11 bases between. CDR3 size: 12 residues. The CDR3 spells CASRGRVDGYTF. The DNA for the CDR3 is TGTGCCAGCAGAGGGAGGGTTGATGGCTACACCTTC.

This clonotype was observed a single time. CDR3 amino acids: CASSKDGTDTQYF. In DNA, the CDR3 is TGTGCCAGCTCCAAGGACGGCACAGATACGCAGTATTTT. The gene calls are TRBV18 and TRBJ2-3, with D hard to call. The germline V and J ends were trimmed by 6 bases and 1 base, with 8 bases remaining between them. The germline V gene encodes CDR1 KGHSH and CDR2 LQKENI. This CDR3 is 13 amino acids long.

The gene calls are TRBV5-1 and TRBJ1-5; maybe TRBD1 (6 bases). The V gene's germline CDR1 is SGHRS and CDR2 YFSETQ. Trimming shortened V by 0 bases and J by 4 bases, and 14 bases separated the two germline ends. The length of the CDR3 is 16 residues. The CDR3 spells CASSLVAGDGNQPQHF. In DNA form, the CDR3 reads TGCGCCAGCAGCTTGGTAGCAGGGGATGGGAATCAGCCCCAGCATTTT.

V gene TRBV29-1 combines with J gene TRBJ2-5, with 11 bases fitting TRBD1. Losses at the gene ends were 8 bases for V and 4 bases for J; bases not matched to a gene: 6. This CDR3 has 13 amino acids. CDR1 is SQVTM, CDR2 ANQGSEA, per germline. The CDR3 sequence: CSHGQGAGETQYF. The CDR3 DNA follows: TGCAGCCACGGACAGGGGGCTGGAGAGACCCAGTACTTC.

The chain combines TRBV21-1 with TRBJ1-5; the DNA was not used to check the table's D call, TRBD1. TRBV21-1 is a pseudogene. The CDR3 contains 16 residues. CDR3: CASSKTRPGGNQPQHF. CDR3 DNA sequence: TGTGCCAGCAGCAAAACCCGGCCAGGGGGCAATCAGCCCCAGCATTTT.

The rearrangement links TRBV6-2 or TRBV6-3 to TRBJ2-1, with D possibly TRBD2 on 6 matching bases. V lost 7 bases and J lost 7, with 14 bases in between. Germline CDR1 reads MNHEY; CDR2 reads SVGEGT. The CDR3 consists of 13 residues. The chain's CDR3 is CASILGAGNEQFF. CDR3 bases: TGTGCCAGCATTCTTGGGGCGGGAAATGAGCAGTTCTTC.

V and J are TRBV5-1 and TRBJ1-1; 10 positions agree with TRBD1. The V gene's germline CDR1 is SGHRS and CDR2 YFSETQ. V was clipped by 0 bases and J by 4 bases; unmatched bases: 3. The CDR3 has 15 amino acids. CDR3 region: CASSLAGTGATEAFF. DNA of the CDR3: TGCGCCAGCAGCTTGGCCGGGACAGGGGCCACTGAAGCTTTCTTT.

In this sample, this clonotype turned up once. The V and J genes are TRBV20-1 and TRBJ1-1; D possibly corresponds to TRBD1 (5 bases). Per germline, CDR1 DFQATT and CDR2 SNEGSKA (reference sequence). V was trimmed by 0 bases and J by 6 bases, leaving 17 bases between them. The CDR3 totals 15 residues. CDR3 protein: CSARDVFFRDPEAFF. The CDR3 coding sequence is TGCAGTGCTAGAGATGTATTCTTCAGGGATCCTGAAGCTTTCTTT.

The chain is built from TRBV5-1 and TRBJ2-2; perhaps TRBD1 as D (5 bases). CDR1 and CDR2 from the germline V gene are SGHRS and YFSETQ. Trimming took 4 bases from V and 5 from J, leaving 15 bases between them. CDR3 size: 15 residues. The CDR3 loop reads CASSHTPDSTGELFF. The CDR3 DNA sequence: TGCGCCAGCAGCCACACTCCAGACAGTACCGGGGAGCTGTTTTTT.

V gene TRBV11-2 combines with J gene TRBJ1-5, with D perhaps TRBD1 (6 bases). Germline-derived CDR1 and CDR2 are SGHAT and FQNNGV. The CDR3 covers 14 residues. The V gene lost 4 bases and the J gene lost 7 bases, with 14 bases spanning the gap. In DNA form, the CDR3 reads TGTGCCAGCAGCTCTATCAGGGACAACCAGCCCCAGCATTTT. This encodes CASSSIRDNQPQHF.

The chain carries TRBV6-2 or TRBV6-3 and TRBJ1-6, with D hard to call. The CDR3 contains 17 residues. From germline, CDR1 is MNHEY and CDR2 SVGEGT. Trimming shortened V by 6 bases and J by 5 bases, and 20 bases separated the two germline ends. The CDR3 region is CASRTPRSGPDNSPLHF. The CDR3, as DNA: TGTGCCAGCAGGACCCCAAGGAGCGGACCGGATAATTCACCCCTCCACTTT.

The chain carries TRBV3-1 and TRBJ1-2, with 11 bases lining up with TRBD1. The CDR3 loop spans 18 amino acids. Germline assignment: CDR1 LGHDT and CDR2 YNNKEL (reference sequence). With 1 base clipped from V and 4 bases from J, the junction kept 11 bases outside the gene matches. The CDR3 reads CASSQVGGQGARSYGYTF. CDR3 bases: TGTGCCAGCAGCCAAGTGGGCGGACAGGGGGCGCGGAGCTATGGCTACACCTTC.